Described below is a single T cell receptor beta chain sequence and its context. Its cognate antigen is unknown. These data belong to a study of cytomegalovirus exposure and HLA in healthy donors. Sequenced by immunoSEQ multiplex PCR; TCRdb stores in-frame clones only, minus some. The sample holds 150,000 to 200,000 clones; roughly 89% are singletons and the top ten take 1.4%. Points from the study as a whole: A few CMV-associated chains were confirmed in vitro to be specific for CMV antigens.

CDR3 length: 11 residues. Trimming took off 5 bases at V and 6 bases at J, with 7 bases between the two ends. CDR1 KGHSH and CDR2 LQKENI come from the germline V gene. This clonotype originated in a woman aged 30 to 39 in good health and CMV-seronegative. The rearrangement joins TRBV18 to TRBJ1-1; weak D call: TRBD1 (5 bases). The sequenced sample was PBMCs. The CDR3 sequence: CASSWGSEAFF. The CDR3 DNA reads as TGTGCCAGCTCATGGGGCTCTGAAGCTTTCTTT.